These 28 T cell receptor beta chains were all obtained from the same sample, sequenced in a study of Graves' ophthalmopathy and Graves' hyperthyroidism. RNA transcripts were the source from which TCR beta CDR3 regions were amplified. RT-PCR in the first round used HTBI primers; a second-round multiplex PCR followed. TCRdb re-called the multiplex PCR reads through MiXCR, storing one row per CDR3 protein. The sample carries roughly 300,000 distinct CDR3 sequences, about a sixth recorded once. Sequenced: peripheral blood. Every receptor here comes from an adult man with Graves' ophthalmopathy.

This clonotype has ten or more counts. V usage is TRBV7-8 and J usage is TRBJ2-7, with a tentative D call TRBD1 (5 bases). Between the trimmed V and J ends, which lost 2 bases and 4 bases, there was a span of 12 bases. Germline CDR1 reads SGHVS; CDR2 reads FQNEAQ. The CDR3 has 14 residues. CDR3 residues: CASSLIQGLYEQYF. CDR3 DNA sequence: TGTGCCAGCAGCTTAATCCAGGGTCTATACGAGCAGTACTTC.

This clonotype has more than one count but fewer than ten. A much bigger clone sits one base away, suggesting this may be a read error. J is TRBJ1-1 and V is TRBV2; tentative D call: TRBD1 (5 bases). The germline gives CDR1 SNHLY, CDR2 FYNNEI. The CDR3 sequence is 15 residues long. The CDR3 DNA reads TGTACCAGCAGCCCTCGGGGGGGATCCAACACTGAAGCTTTCTTT. Translation gives CTSSPRGGSNTEAFF.

There are many counts of this clonotype. The chain couples TRBV7-9 to TRBJ2-7, with TRBD1 identical over 8 bases. The J segment lost 4 bases and the V segment lost 7 bases, leaving 6 bases of the junction unmatched. CDR3 size: 13 residues. Germline CDR1 reads SEHNR; CDR2 reads FQNEAQ (reference sequence). The CDR3 spells CASMATGAYEQYF. CDR3 bases: TGTGCCAGCATGGCGACAGGGGCTTACGAGCAGTACTTC.

This clonotype was counted many times. This chain uses TRBV20-1 with TRBJ2-7, with TRBD2 matching 9 bases. Germline V CDR1 and CDR2: DFQATT, SNEGSKA (reference sequence). This CDR3 has 15 residues. V lost 0 bases, J lost 5 bases, and 8 bases stayed unmatched. DNA of the CDR3: TGCAGTGCTAGAGATGCGGCGGGAGGGCCGAACGAGCAGTACTTC. Translation: CSARDAAGGPNEQYF.

In this sample, this clonotype turned up many times. The chain couples TRBV27 to TRBJ2-4, with 8 positions matching TRBD2. V lost 1 base and J lost 9; bases outside the gene matches: 5. This CDR3 has 14 amino acids. Germline CDR1 MNHEY, CDR2 SMNVEV (reference sequence). CDR3 region: CASSLLSGGSIQYF. Written as DNA, the CDR3 is TGTGCCAGCAGTTTATTATCGGGGGGGTCCATTCAGTACTTC.

This clonotype was seen ten or more times. The DNA for the CDR3 is TGTGCCAGCAGTTTATCGGCCGACACCTATGAAGCTTTCTTT. The encoded protein is CASSLSADTYEAFF. This chain connects TRBV27 to TRBJ1-1; D ambiguous. CDR3 size: 14 residues. Germline values: CDR1 MNHEY, CDR2 SMNVEV (reference sequence). V was clipped by 0 bases and J by 7 bases, with 12 bases between them.

This clonotype was detected many times. The chain carries TRBV11-3 and TRBJ1-6, with 7 bases matching TRBD1. This CDR3 has 15 residues. V lost 5 bases to trimming and J lost 5 bases; unmatched junction nucleotides: 6. Germline lookup yields CDR1 SGHNT and CDR2 YENEEA. Here the CDR3 reads CASSQTDRDNSPLHF. The CDR3 bases are TGTGCCAGCAGCCAAACCGACAGGGATAATTCACCCCTCCACTTT.

CDR3 region: CASRSRGGPFYEQYF. DNA of the CDR3: TGTGCCAGCAGGTCCAGGGGAGGACCTTTCTACGAGCAGTACTTC. The chain joins TRBV7-3 to TRBJ2-7; D tentatively reads TRBD1 or TRBD2 (6 bases each). The CDR3 extends over 15 amino acids. Germline CDR1 is SGHTA and CDR2 is FQGTGA. Deletions cut 6 bases from V and 3 bases from J, with 18 bases between.

This clonotype has at least ten counts. This chain uses TRBV28 with TRBJ2-5; the D is unclear. Germline V gene sequence: CDR1 MDHEN, CDR2 SYDVKM. CDR3 length: 12 residues. V lost 4 bases and J 5 bases, leaving 8 bases between the germline ends. This chain's CDR3 is CASSSPLETQYF. Written as DNA, the CDR3 is TGTGCCAGCAGTTCCCCCCTCGAGACCCAGTACTTC.

This clonotype was counted many times. The CDR3 spells CATSRDRQGAGELFF. The CDR3 region has the DNA TGTGCCACCAGCAGAGATCGACAGGGGGCCGGGGAGCTGTTTTTT. The V and J genes are TRBV15 and TRBJ2-2, with 9 positions matching TRBD1. V dropped 0 bases and J dropped 6; count of bases not matched to a gene: 2. Per germline, CDR1 LNHNV and CDR2 YYDKDF (reference sequence). This CDR3 spans 15 amino acids.

The sample holds many counts of this clonotype. The chain is built from TRBV20-1 and TRBJ1-1; no definite D call. Germline lookup yields CDR1 DFQATT and CDR2 SNEGSKA (reference sequence). V was shortened by 3 bases and J by 8 bases, with 10 bases between the two germline ends. The CDR3 has 11 residues. CDR3 nucleotide sequence: TGCAGTGCTAGGTCTGTCCCCGAAGCTTTCTTT. Translation: CSARSVPEAFF.

This clonotype appeared many times. The chain couples TRBV20-1 to TRBJ1-6, with 7 bases matching TRBD1. The germline V gene encodes CDR1 DFQATT and CDR2 SNEGSKA (reference sequence). This CDR3 has 13 residues. The V gene end was trimmed by 6 bases and the J gene end by 8 bases; junction bases not matched to a gene: 7. CDR3 sequence: CSAGGGGDSPLHF. CDR3 bases: TGCAGTGCAGGGGGCGGTGGTGATTCACCCCTCCACTTT.

This clonotype was detected many times. The V and J genes are TRBV29-1 and TRBJ2-7, with 8 bases identical to TRBD1. Per germline, CDR1 SQVTM and CDR2 ANQGSEA. The CDR3 is made up of 13 amino acids. V dropped 6 bases and J dropped 5; count of bases not matched to a gene: 9. Here the CDR3 DNA reads TGCAGCGTAGGAGGGACAGGCGCCAACGAGCAGTACTTC. This codes for CSVGGTGANEQYF.

This clonotype showed up many times. The rearrangement links TRBV4-1 to TRBJ2-7, with D perhaps matching TRBD1 (6 bases). The CDR3 is 16 residues long. Germline V lookup: CDR1 MGHRA, CDR2 YSYEKL. V lost 1 base, J lost 3 bases, and 16 bases lay in between. CDR3 amino acids: CASSQGWQGMDYEQYF. The DNA of the CDR3 is TGCGCCAGCAGCCAAGGCTGGCAGGGGATGGACTACGAGCAGTACTTC.

This clonotype was found many times. The gene calls are TRBV14 and TRBJ2-5; 9 bases line up with TRBD2. The CDR3 is 17 residues long. Germline V lookup: CDR1 SGHDN, CDR2 FVKESK. V was clipped by 5 bases and J by 3 bases; unmatched bases: 13. In DNA form, the CDR3 reads TGTGCCAGCAGCATTTTTGTCGGTTCTAGCGGGGAAGAGACCCAGTACTTC. It yields the protein CASSIFVGSSGEETQYF. The whole variable domain, filled in from reference TRBV14 and TRBJ2-5, reads EAGVTQFPSHSVIEKGQTVTLRCDPISGHDNLYWYRRVMGKEIKFLLHFVKESKQDESGMPNNRFLAERTGGTYSTLKVQPAELEDSGVYFCASSIFVGSSGEETQYFGPGTRLLVL.

This clonotype was seen at least ten times. This chain uses TRBV30 with TRBJ1-2; a possible D gene is TRBD1 (6 bases). Between the trimmed V and J ends, which lost 2 bases and 8 bases, there was a span of 21 bases. The CDR3 covers 15 residues. Germline loops: CDR1 GTSNPN, CDR2 SVGIG (reference sequence). CDR3 nucleotide sequence: TGTGCCTGGAGTAAGTCGGTAGGGACCAGGGGCGGCTACACCTTC. Translating it yields CAWSKSVGTRGGYTF. The complete variable domain, with remaining parts taken from reference TRBV30 and TRBJ1-2, reads SQTIHQWPATLVQPVGSPLSLECTVEGTSNPNLYWYRQAAGRGLQLLFYSVGIGQISSEVPQNLSASRPQDRQFILSSKKLLLSDSGFYLCAWSKSVGTRGGYTFGSGTRLTVV.

This clonotype was detected ten times or more. This chain connects TRBV4-1 to TRBJ1-5; D is possibly TRBD1 (5 bases). There are 18 residues in the CDR3. V lost 4 bases and J 8 bases, leaving 27 bases between the germline ends. Germline V gene data show CDR1 as MGHRA and CDR2 as YSYEKL. The CDR3 protein is CASSPRRGTTRGFKPQHF. CDR3 DNA sequence: TGCGCCAGCAGCCCTCGCAGAGGGACCACCCGAGGGTTTAAGCCCCAGCATTTT.

This clonotype was counted at least ten times. This rearrangement joins TRBV2 to TRBJ2-7; TRBD2 matches at 12 bases. V was pared by 9 bases and J by 4 bases, with 7 bases of the junction left unmatched. Germline assignment: CDR1 SNHLY and CDR2 FYNNEI. The CDR3 covers 14 residues. This CDR3 reads CASDTGTSGYEQYF. CDR3 coding DNA: TGTGCCAGTGACACCGGGACTAGCGGGTACGAGCAGTACTTC.

This clonotype occurred many times. This may come from a read error, since a much larger clone is one base off. As DNA, the CDR3 is TGTGCCAGCAGTTTTGTGGGGATAGGGGGCAATAATTCACCCCTCCACTTT. Its translation: CASSFVGIGGNNSPLHF. The chain couples TRBV12-3 or TRBV12-4 to TRBJ1-6; 7 nucleotides align to TRBD1. There are 17 residues in the CDR3. V gave up 3 bases and J gave up 5 bases; unmatched junction bases: 10.

This clonotype was detected ten times or more. This chain connects TRBV11-1 to TRBJ2-7, with 9 bases lining up with TRBD2. Germline V gives CDR1 SGHAT, CDR2 FQDESV (reference sequence). The CDR3 has 14 residues. The ends lost 5 bases at V and 2 bases at J; junction bases unmatched: 4. The CDR3 is CASSRGLATYEQYF. As DNA, the CDR3 is TGTGCCAGCAGCCGCGGACTAGCGACCTACGAGCAGTACTTC. Variable domain in full (rest from reference TRBV11-1 and TRBJ2-7): EAEVAQSPRYKITEKSQAVAFWCDPISGHATLYWYRQILGQGPELLVQFQDESVVDDSQLPKDRFSAERLKGVDSTLKIQPAELGDSAMYLCASSRGLATYEQYFGPGTRLTVT.

This clonotype has ten or more counts. The chain employs TRBV24-1 and TRBJ1-5; D remains unclear. The CDR3 consists of 13 residues. Germline CDR1 reads KGHDR; CDR2 reads SFDVKD. V was shortened by 4 bases and J by 10 bases, with 13 bases between the two germline ends. CDR3 region: CATSDQTLNPQHF. The CDR3 DNA reads TGTGCCACCAGTGACCAGACTTTGAATCCCCAGCATTTT.

This clonotype was counted ten times or more. The chain combines TRBV19 with TRBJ2-2, with D unclear. Germline CDR1 reads LNHDA; CDR2 reads SQIVND (reference sequence). Trimming took off 2 bases at V and 1 base at J, with 5 bases between the two ends. This CDR3 has 14 residues. The CDR3 region has the DNA TGTGCCAGTAGTATAAGTAGGAACACCGGGGAGCTGTTTTTT. Protein: CASSISRNTGELFF.

In this sample, this clonotype turned up many times. The genes are TRBV6-1 and TRBJ2-7; 9 bases agree with TRBD1. From germline, CDR1 is MNHNS and CDR2 SASEGT. Trimming removed 7 bases from V and 2 bases from J; junction bases left unmatched: 6. The CDR3 runs 14 residues. The CDR3 bases are TGTGCCAGCACGGACAGGGGCTTGACCTACGAGCAGTACTTC. Its translation is CASTDRGLTYEQYF.

The chain employs TRBV6-5 and TRBJ1-2; maybe TRBD1 (5 bases). The V end lost 7 bases, the J end lost 4 bases, and 16 bases lay between the germline ends. This CDR3 spans 14 amino acids. Germline V lookup: CDR1 MNHEY, CDR2 SVGAGI. The CDR3 sequence is CASISVGRGYGYTF. In DNA, the CDR3 is TGTGCCAGCATTTCGGTGGGGCGAGGCTATGGCTACACCTTC.

In this sample, this clonotype turned up many times. The chain couples TRBV11-2 to TRBJ1-2; D unclear. V dropped 4 bases and J dropped 4 bases, with 22 bases sitting between them. Germline values: CDR1 SGHAT, CDR2 FQNNGV. This CDR3 spans 17 amino acids. In DNA, the CDR3 is TGTGCCAGCAGCTCCCGTGGGGTACGGGCTATGGGCTATGGCTACACCTTC. Its protein is CASSSRGVRAMGYGYTF.

This clonotype occurred many times. The CDR3 region is CSAIGIQREPTGYEQYF. CDR3 coding DNA: TGCAGTGCTATCGGGATCCAGCGGGAGCCAACTGGGTACGAGCAGTACTTC. This chain connects TRBV20-1 to TRBJ2-7, with 8 positions matching TRBD2. The germline V gene has CDR1 DFQATT and CDR2 SNEGSKA (reference sequence). The CDR3 runs 17 residues. V lost 4 bases and J lost 4; bases outside the gene matches: 18.

This clonotype appeared many times. The rearrangement links TRBV5-1 to TRBJ2-7; TRBD1 might be the D (6 bases). The V end was cut by 4 bases, the J end by 2 bases, with 16 bases between. The CDR3 contains 15 residues. The V gene's germline CDR1 is SGHRS and CDR2 YFSETQ. This CDR3 is CASSLMWDTTYEQYF. The CDR3 DNA reads as TGCGCCAGCAGCCTCATGTGGGACACGACCTACGAGCAGTACTTC.

This clonotype was seen at least ten times. The chain employs TRBV28 and TRBJ1-1; D is ambiguous. This CDR3 has 16 amino acids. V was pared by 2 bases and J by 0 bases, with 13 bases between. Germline CDR1 reads MDHEN; CDR2 reads SYDVKM. Written as DNA, the CDR3 is TGTGCCAGCAGTTTAAGGCTATATGGAGTGAACACTGAAGCTTTCTTT. It translates to CASSLRLYGVNTEAFF.